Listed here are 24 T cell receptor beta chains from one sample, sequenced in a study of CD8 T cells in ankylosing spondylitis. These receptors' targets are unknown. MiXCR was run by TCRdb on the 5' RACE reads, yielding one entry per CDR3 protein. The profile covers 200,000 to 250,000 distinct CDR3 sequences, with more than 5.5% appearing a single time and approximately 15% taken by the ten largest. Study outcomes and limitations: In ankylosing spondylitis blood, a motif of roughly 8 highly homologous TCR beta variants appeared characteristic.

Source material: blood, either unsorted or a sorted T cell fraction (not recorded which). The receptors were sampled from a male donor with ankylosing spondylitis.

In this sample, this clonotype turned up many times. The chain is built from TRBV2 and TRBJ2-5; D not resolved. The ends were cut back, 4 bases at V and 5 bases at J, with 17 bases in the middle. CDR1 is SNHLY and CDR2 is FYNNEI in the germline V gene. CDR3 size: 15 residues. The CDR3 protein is CASSGWRHFPETQYF. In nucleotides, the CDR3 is TGTGCCAGCAGTGGTTGGCGGCACTTCCCGGAGACCCAGTACTTC.

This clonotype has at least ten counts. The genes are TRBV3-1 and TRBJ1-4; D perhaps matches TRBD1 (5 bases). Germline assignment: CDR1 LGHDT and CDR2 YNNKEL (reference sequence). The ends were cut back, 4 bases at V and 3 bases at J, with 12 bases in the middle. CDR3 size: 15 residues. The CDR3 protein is CASSPRWGANEKLFF. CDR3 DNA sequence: TGTGCCAGCAGCCCGCGCTGGGGGGCTAATGAAAAACTGTTTTTT.

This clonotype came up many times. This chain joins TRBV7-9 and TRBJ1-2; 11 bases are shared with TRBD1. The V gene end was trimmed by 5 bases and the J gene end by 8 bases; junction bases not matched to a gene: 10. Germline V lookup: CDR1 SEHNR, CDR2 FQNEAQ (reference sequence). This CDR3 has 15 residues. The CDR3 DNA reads TGTGCCAGCAGCGGGACAGGGGGGGCCTATCGGGGCTACACCTTC. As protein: CASSGTGGAYRGYTF.

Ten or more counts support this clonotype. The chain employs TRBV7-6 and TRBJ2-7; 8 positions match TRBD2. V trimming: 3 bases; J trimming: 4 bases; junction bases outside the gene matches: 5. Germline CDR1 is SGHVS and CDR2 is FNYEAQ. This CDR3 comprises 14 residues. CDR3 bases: TGTGCCAGCAGCTTTCATCGGGAGGGGTACGAGCAGTACTTC. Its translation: CASSFHREGYEQYF. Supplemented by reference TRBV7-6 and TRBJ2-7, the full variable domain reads GAGVSQSPRYKVTKRGQDVALRCDPISGHVSLYWYRQALGQGPEFLTYFNYEAQQDKSGLPNDRFSAERPEGSISTLTIQRTEQRDSAMYRCASSFHREGYEQYFGPGTRLTVT.

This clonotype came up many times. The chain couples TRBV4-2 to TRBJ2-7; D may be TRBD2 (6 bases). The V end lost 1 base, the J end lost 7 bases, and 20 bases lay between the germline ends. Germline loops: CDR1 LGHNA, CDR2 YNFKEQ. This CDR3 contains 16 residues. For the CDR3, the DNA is TGTGCCAGCAGCCAAGGAACGGGAGCCTCATCTAGGGAGCAGTACTTC. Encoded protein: CASSQGTGASSREQYF.

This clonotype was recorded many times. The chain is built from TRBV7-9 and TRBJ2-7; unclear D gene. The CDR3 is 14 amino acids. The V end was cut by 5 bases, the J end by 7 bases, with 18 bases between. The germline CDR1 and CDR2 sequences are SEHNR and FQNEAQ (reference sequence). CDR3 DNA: TGTGCCAGCAGCGCGGACCATGTCCTGGAGGAGCAGTACTTC. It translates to CASSADHVLEEQYF.

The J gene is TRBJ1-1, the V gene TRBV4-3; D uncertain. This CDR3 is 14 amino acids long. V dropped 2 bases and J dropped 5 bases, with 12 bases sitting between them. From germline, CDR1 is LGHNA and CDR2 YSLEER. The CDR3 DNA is TGCGCCAGCAGCCAAACCCGAAGGGTAACTGAAGCTTTCTTT. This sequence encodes CASSQTRRVTEAFF.

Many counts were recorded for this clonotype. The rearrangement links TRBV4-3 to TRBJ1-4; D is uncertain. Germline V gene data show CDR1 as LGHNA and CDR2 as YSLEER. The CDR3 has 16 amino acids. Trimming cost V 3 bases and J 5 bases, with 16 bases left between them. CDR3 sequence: CASSQGITAPNEKLFF. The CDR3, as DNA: TGCGCCAGCAGCCAGGGGATCACCGCCCCCAATGAAAAACTGTTTTTT.

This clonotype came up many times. CDR3 nucleotides: TGCGCCAGCACCTCTGAGACAGGGGTAAACACTGAAGCTTTCTTT. This gives the protein CASTSETGVNTEAFF. This sequence joins TRBV4-1 and TRBJ1-1; 8 bases are a match to TRBD1. Trimming removed 7 bases from V and 2 bases from J; junction bases left unmatched: 9. Germline lookup yields CDR1 MGHRA and CDR2 YSYEKL. The CDR3 has 15 residues.

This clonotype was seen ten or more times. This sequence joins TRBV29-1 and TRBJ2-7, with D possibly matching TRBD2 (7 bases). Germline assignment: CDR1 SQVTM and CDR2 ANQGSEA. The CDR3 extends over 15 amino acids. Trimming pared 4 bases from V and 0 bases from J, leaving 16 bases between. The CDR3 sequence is CSVGGGDKSSYEQYF. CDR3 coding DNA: TGCAGCGTTGGAGGGGGGGACAAATCCTCCTACGAGCAGTACTTC.

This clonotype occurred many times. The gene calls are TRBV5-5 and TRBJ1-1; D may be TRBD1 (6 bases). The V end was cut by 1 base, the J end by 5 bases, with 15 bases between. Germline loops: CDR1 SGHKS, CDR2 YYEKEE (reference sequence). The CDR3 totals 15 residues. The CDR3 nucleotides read TGTGCCAGCAGCTTGAAGTTGGCAGGGGATACTGAAGCTTTCTTT. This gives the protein CASSLKLAGDTEAFF.

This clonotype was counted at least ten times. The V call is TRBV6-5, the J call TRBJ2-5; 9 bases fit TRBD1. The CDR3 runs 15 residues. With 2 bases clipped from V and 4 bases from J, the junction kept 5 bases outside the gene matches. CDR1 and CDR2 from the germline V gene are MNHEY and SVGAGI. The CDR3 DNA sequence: TGTGCCAGCAGTTACCCGGACAGGGGAGGAGAGACCCAGTACTTC. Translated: CASSYPDRGGETQYF.

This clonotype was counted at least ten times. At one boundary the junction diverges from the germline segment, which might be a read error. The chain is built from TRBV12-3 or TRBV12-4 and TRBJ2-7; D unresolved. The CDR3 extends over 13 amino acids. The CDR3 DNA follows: TGTGCCAGCAGTTTATCGAGGTCCACCGAGGAGTACTTC. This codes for CASSLSRSTEEYF.

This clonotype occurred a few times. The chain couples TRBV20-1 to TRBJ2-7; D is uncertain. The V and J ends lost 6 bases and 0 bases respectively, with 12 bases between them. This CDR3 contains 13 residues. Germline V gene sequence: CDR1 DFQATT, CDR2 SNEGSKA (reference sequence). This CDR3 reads CSARSASSYEQYF. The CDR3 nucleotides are TGCAGTGCCCGTTCGGCTAGCTCCTACGAGCAGTACTTC.

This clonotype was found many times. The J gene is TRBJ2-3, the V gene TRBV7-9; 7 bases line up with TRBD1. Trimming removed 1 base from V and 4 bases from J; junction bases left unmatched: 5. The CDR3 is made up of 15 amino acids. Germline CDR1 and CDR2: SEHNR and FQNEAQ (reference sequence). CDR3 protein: CASSLGTGIADTQYF. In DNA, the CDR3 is TGTGCCAGCAGCTTAGGGACAGGCATCGCAGATACGCAGTATTTT.

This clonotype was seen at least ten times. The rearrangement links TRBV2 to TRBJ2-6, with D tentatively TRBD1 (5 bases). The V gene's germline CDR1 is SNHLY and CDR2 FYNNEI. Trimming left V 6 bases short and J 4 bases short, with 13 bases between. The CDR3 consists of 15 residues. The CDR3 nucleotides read TGTGCCAGCAGCCCACAGGCTACCGGGGCCAACGTCCTGACTTTC. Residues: CASSPQATGANVLTF. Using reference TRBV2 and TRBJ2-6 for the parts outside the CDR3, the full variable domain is EPEVTQTPSHQVTQMGQEVILRCVPISNHLYFYWYRQILGQKVEFLVSFYNNEISEKSEIFDDQFSVERPDGSNFTLKIRSTKLEDSAMYFCASSPQATGANVLTFGAGSRLTVL.

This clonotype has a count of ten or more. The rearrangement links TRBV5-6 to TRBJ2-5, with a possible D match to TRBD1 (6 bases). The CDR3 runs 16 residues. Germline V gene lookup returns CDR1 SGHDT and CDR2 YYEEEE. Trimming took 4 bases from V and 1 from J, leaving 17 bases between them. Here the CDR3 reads CASSPNPGHRQETQYF. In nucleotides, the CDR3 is TGTGCCAGCAGCCCTAATCCGGGACACCGCCAAGAGACCCAGTACTTC. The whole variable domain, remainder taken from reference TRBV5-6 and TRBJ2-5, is DAGVTQSPTHLIKTRGQQVTLRCSPKSGHDTVSWYQQALGQGPQFIFQYYEEEERQRGNFPDRFSGHQFPNYSSELNVNALLLGDSALYLCASSPNPGHRQETQYFGPGTRLLVL.

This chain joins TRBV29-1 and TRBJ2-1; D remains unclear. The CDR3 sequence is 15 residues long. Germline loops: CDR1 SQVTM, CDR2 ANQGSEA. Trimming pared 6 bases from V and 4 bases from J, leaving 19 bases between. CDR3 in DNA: TGCAGCGTCCTCGGGCCCCTACATCAGTACAATGAGCAGTTCTTC. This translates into CSVLGPLHQYNEQFF.

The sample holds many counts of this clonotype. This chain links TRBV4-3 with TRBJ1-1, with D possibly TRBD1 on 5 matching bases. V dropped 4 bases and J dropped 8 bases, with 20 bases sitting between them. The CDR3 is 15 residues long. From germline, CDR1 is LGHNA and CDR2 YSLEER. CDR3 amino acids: CASSRGWDPLSEAFF. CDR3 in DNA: TGCGCCAGCAGCCGAGGGTGGGACCCACTCTCGGAAGCTTTCTTT.

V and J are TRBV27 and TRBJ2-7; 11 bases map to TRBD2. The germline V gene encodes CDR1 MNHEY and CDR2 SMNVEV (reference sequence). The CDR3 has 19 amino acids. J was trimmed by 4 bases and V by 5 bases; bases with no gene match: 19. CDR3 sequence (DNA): TGTGCCAGCAGTCCATTGGGGGAGCTATGGACTAGCGGGCGGTACGAGCAGTACTTC. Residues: CASSPLGELWTSGRYEQYF.

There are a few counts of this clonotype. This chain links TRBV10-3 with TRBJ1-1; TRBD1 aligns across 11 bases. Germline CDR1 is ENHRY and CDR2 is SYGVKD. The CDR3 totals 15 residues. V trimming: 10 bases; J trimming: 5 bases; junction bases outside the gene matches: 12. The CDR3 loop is CATHGTGGKGTEAFF. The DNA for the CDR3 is TGTGCCACCCATGGGACAGGGGGAAAAGGGACTGAAGCTTTCTTT.

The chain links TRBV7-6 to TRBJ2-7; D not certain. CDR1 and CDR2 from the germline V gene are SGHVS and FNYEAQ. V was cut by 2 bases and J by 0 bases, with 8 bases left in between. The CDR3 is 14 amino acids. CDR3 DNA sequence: TGTGCCAGCAGCTTAAGTCTATTCTCCTACGAGCAGTACTTC. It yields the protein CASSLSLFSYEQYF.

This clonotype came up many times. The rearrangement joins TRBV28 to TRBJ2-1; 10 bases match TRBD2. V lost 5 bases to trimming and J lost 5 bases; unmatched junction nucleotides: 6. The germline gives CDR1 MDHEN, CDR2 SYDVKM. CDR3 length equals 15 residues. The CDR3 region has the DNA TGTGCCAGCAGTCAGGCTAGCGGGGGCCACAATGAGCAGTTCTTC. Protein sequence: CASSQASGGHNEQFF.

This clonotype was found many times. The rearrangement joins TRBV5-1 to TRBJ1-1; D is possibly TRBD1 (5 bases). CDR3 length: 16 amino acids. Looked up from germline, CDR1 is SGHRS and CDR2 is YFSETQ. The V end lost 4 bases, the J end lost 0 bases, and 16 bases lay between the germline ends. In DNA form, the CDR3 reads TGCGCCAGCAGCCCCCCGAGGGCGGGGGTGAACACTGAAGCTTTCTTT. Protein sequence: CASSPPRAGVNTEAFF. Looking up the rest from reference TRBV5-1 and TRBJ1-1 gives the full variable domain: KAGVTQTPRYLIKTRGQQVTLSCSPISGHRSVSWYQQTPGQGLQFLFEYFSETQRNKGNFPGRFSGRQFSNSRSEMNVSTLELGDSALYLCASSPPRAGVNTEAFFGQGTRLTVV.